Below, 21 T cell receptor beta chains from the same sample are listed, as sequenced in a study of control samples from healthy donors and cancer patients. This table comes from immunoSEQ multiplex PCR, and its TCRdb copy is limited to in-frame clones, with some not included. The repertoire holds approximately 94,000 clones, with 84% as singletons. Sequenced sample: PBMCs. These receptor sequences come from a man in his sixties or seventies with lung cancer.

This clone occurred once. CDR3 sequence reads: CSAAGAYEQYF. As DNA, the CDR3 is TGCAGCGCCGCAGGTGCCTACGAGCAGTACTTC. The chain employs TRBV29-1 and TRBJ2-7; D ambiguous. CDR1 SQVTM and CDR2 ANQGSEA come from the germline V gene. CDR3 length equals 11 residues. Deletions cut 7 bases from V and 2 bases from J, with 9 bases between.

The CDR3 loop reads CASSLLAGSYEQYF. In DNA form, the CDR3 reads TGTGCCAGCAGCTTATTGGCGGGATCCTACGAGCAGTACTTC. This rearrangement joins TRBV7-3 to TRBJ2-7, with D perhaps matching TRBD2 (6 bases). The CDR3 length is 14 residues. CDR1 SGHTA and CDR2 FQGTGA come from the germline V gene. V lost 2 bases, J lost 1 base, and 9 bases lay in between.

CDR3 protein: CASSVAQAYNEQFF. The CDR3 nucleotides are TGTGCCAGCAGCGTAGCGCAGGCCTACAATGAGCAGTTCTTC. The chain has TRBV9 and TRBJ2-1; D remains ambiguous. Trimming cost V 0 bases and J 2 bases, with 6 bases left between them. The CDR3 loop spans 14 amino acids. Germline assignment: CDR1 SGDLS and CDR2 YYNGEE.

A few counts support this clone. The rearrangement joins TRBV3-1 (or the pseudogene TRBV3-2) to TRBJ2-7; D may be TRBD2 (6 bases). Germline lookup yields CDR1 LGHDT and CDR2 YNNKEL (reference sequence). The V end was cut by 4 bases, the J end by 2 bases, with 18 bases between. This CDR3 region has 16 residues. The CDR3 sequence is CASSPMPGLGPYEQYF. CDR3 DNA: TGTGCCAGCAGCCCCATGCCGGGACTTGGACCCTACGAGCAGTACTTC.

The V call is TRBV7-3, the J call TRBJ2-2, with D uncertain. Germline values: CDR1 SGHTA, CDR2 FQGTGA. The germline V and J ends were trimmed by 5 bases and 4 bases, with 11 bases remaining between them. This CDR3 spans 14 amino acids. The CDR3 DNA reads TGTGCCAGCAGCCCTAAGGTCAGCACCGGGGAGCTGTTTTTT. It is translated as CASSPKVSTGELFF.

The chain links TRBV30 to TRBJ2-1; no clear D. Deletions cut 4 bases from V and 5 bases from J, with 15 bases between. Looked up from germline, CDR1 is GTSNPN and CDR2 is SVGIG (reference sequence). This CDR3 has 14 amino acids. CDR3 nucleotides: TGTGCCTGGACCGCCTACGGGCCCCACAATGAGCAGTTCTTC. Protein: CAWTAYGPHNEQFF. Full variable domain (rest looked up from reference TRBV30 and TRBJ2-1): SQTIHQWPATLVQPVGSPLSLECTVEGTSNPNLYWYRQAAGRGLQLLFYSVGIGQISSEVPQNLSASRPQDRQFILSSKKLLLSDSGFYLCAWTAYGPHNEQFFGPGTRLTVL.

The rearrangement joins TRBV3-1 (or the pseudogene TRBV3-2) to TRBJ1-2, with 11 bases fitting TRBD1. From germline, CDR1 is LGHDT and CDR2 YNNKEL (reference sequence). J lost 8 bases, V lost 4 bases, and 6 bases had no gene match. CDR3 length: 14 amino acids. The CDR3, as DNA: TGTGCCAGCAGCCGCGGACAGGGGGCGCGGGGCTACACCTTC. It encodes CASSRGQGARGYTF.

The gene calls are TRBV27 and TRBJ1-2; 9 bases are a match to TRBD1. Germline CDR1 MNHEY, CDR2 SMNVEV (reference sequence). This CDR3 region has 16 residues. Losses at the gene ends were 7 bases for V and 8 bases for J; bases not matched to a gene: 17. For the CDR3, the DNA is TGTGCCAGCATGCCGGGACAGGGTTTGAGGTCCGGGGGCTACACCTTC. Translating it yields CASMPGQGLRSGGYTF.

The chain's CDR3 is CASSHKVEGPGTQYF. The CDR3 nucleotides are TGTGCCAGCAGTCATAAAGTAGAGGGGCCGGGGACCCAGTACTTC. The V and J genes are TRBV9 and TRBJ2-5; D is perhaps TRBD1 or TRBD2 (5 bases each). The CDR3 extends over 15 amino acids. Germline CDR1 reads SGDLS; CDR2 reads YYNGEE. V was clipped by 5 bases and J by 7 bases, with 21 bases between them.

The rearrangement uses TRBV27 and TRBJ1-2, with D unresolved. V dropped 4 bases and J dropped 5 bases, with 14 bases sitting between them. Germline-derived CDR1 and CDR2 are MNHEY and SMNVEV (reference sequence). The CDR3 extends over 14 amino acids. CDR3: CASSSRESSYGYTF. The CDR3, as DNA: TGTGCCAGCAGTTCGCGGGAATCGTCATATGGCTACACCTTC.

The count of this clone is one. The chain uses TRBV6-4 and TRBJ1-6, with D perhaps matching TRBD1 (5 bases). Trimming shortened V by 3 bases and J by 7 bases, and 13 bases separated the two germline ends. The germline V gene encodes CDR1 MRHNA and CDR2 SNTAGT. This CDR3 is 15 amino acids long. The chain's CDR3 is CASSEVDSRNSPLHF. CDR3 in DNA: TGTGCCAGCAGTGAGGTTGACAGTCGGAATTCACCCCTCCACTTT.

This clone has just a few counts. The chain couples TRBV24-1 to TRBJ2-5; 7 bases are shared with TRBD2. V shed 4 bases and J 7 bases; nucleotides not matched to a gene: 8. This CDR3 has 14 amino acids. Germline values: CDR1 KGHDR, CDR2 SFDVKD. The CDR3 nucleotides are TGTGCCACCAGTGAAGGCGGGAGTTTAGGGACCCAGTACTTC. Amino acids: CATSEGGSLGTQYF.

V and J are TRBV7-9 and TRBJ2-6; TRBD1 aligns across 8 bases. Germline CDR1 reads SEHNR; CDR2 reads FQNEAQ (reference sequence). V dropped 5 bases and J dropped 3; count of bases not matched to a gene: 9. The CDR3 runs 17 residues. The CDR3 protein is CASSPGQGQGGANVLTF. The DNA for the CDR3 is TGTGCCAGCAGCCCAGGACAGGGTCAAGGTGGGGCCAACGTCCTGACTTTC.

This chain uses TRBV30 with TRBJ2-7, with 9 bases identical to TRBD1. V lost 7 bases and J lost 2; bases outside the gene matches: 6. This CDR3 contains 13 residues. Germline values: CDR1 GTSNPN, CDR2 SVGIG (reference sequence). CDR3: CAFTRTGAYEQYF. The CDR3 bases are TGTGCCTTCACCCGGACAGGGGCCTACGAGCAGTACTTC.

DNA for the CDR3: TGTGCCAGCAGCCGGGGACTGCTAAGCTCCTACAATGAGCAGTTCTTC. Translated: CASSRGLLSSYNEQFF. This chain connects TRBV5-8 to TRBJ2-1, with D perhaps TRBD2 (6 bases). V gave up 4 bases and J gave up 0 bases, with 14 bases separating them. Germline V gives CDR1 SGHTS, CDR2 YDEGEE. CDR3 length: 16 amino acids.

The rearrangement uses TRBV6-4 and TRBJ2-3, with D hard to call. The CDR3 sequence is 13 residues long. Germline lookup yields CDR1 MRHNA and CDR2 SNTAGT. V lost 2 bases and J lost 4, with 7 bases in between. The CDR3: CASSDRSADTQYF. CDR3 nucleotide sequence: TGTGCCAGCAGTGACCGATCGGCAGATACGCAGTATTTT.

CDR3 nucleotide sequence: TGTGCCAGCAGCTTCGGGGAGTTACTAAACATTCAGTACTTC. It translates to CASSFGELLNIQYF. The gene calls are TRBV5-5 and TRBJ2-4; D possibly corresponds to TRBD2 (5 bases). The CDR3 is made up of 14 amino acids. CDR1 and CDR2 (germline): SGHKS, YYEKEE (reference sequence). V gave up 2 bases and J gave up 6 bases, with 12 bases separating them.

This chain connects TRBV4-1 to TRBJ2-2; the match to TRBD1 covers 9 bases. The germline CDR1 and CDR2 sequences are MGHRA and YSYEKL. The CDR3 extends over 18 amino acids. The trim removed 3 bases at V and 1 base at J, leaving 9 bases unmatched. CDR3 loop: CASSQEAGTGRNTGELFF. DNA of the CDR3: TGCGCCAGCAGCCAGGAGGCAGGGACAGGGCGGAACACCGGGGAGCTGTTTTTT.

CDR3 sequence reads: CASRSGQGHGYTF. Written as DNA, the CDR3 is TGTGCCAGCAGGTCCGGACAGGGTCATGGCTACACCTTC. V usage is TRBV6-5 and J usage is TRBJ1-2, with 8 bases that match TRBD1. Losses at the gene ends were 6 bases for V and 6 bases for J; bases not matched to a gene: 6. CDR1 and CDR2 from the germline V gene are MNHEY and SVGAGI. The CDR3 consists of 13 residues.

This chain links TRBV18 with TRBJ1-3; TRBD1 matches 7 bases. The CDR3 runs 16 residues. CDR1 and CDR2 (germline): KGHSH, LQKENI. After removal of 6 bases from V and 1 base from J, the junction contained 9 bases not matched to a gene. The CDR3 here is CASSPETGTSGNTIYF. The CDR3 bases are TGTGCCAGCTCCCCCGAGACAGGGACGTCTGGAAACACCATATATTTT.

The chain links TRBV10-1 to TRBJ2-1; perhaps TRBD2 as D (6 bases). Trimming shortened V by 9 bases and J by 5 bases, and 20 bases separated the two germline ends. Germline V gene data show CDR1 as WNHNN and CDR2 as SYGVQD (reference sequence). The CDR3 runs 15 residues. The CDR3 nucleotides are TGCGCCAGACACGTCAACGGGGGTTACCACAATGAGCAGTTCTTC. It specifies CARHVNGGYHNEQFF.